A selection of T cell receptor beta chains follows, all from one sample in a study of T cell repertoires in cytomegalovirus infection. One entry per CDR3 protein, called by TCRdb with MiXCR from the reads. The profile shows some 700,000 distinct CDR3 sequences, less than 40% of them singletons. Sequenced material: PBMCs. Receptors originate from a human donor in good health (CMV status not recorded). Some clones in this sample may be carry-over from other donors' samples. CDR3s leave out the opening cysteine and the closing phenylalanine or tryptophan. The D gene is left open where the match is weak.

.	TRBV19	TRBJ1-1	ASRILKPAGTEAF
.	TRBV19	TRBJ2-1	ASSNSEYNEQF
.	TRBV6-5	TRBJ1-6	ASSYQRGIDNSPLH
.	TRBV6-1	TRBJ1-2	ASSENVFGNYGYT
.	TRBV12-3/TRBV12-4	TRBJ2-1	ASSPRGAGASEQF
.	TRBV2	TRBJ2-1	ASSGGSSYNEQF
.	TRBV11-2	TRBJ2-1	ASSLVGNPGHNEQF
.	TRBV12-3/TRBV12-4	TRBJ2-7	ASSTDRPHEQY
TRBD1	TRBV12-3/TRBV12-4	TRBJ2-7	ASSLGTGVVREQY
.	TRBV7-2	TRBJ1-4	ASSSHGGNEKLF
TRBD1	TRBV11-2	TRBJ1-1	ASSFGTEDLNTEAF
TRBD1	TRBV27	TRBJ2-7	ASSSPAGQVFSYEQY
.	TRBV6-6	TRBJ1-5	ASSYSSRPEEPQH
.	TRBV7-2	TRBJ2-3	ASSRGPRGADTQY
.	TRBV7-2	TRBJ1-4	ASSLGGAQEKLF
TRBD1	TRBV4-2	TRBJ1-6	ASSQDRSGTGSSPLH
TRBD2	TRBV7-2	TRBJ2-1	ASSRSGREQF
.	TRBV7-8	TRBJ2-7	ASSLASTGWSYEQY
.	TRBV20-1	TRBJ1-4	SARDWRSNEKLF
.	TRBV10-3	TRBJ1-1	AISDVSEAF
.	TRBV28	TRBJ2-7	ASSLQQELYEQY
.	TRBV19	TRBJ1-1	ASSVPRDMNTEAF
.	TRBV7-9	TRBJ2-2	ASSLALAAGELF
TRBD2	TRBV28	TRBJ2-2	ASSPLTSGNGELF
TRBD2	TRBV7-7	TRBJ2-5	ASSPGTSVRQY
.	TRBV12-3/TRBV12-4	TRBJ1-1	ASSISTGTEAF
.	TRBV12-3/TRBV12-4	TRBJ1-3	ASSLDSSMWNTIY
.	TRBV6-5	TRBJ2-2	ASSPRGIMTGELF
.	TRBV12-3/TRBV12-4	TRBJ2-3	ASSDTKIRTDTQY
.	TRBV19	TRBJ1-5	ASSIEPGQPQH
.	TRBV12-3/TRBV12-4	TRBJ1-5	ASSFMWTSNQPQH
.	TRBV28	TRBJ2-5	VTRGLGAQY
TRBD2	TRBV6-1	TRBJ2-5	ASSEWRGGQETQY
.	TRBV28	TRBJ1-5	ASKEGAGNQPQH
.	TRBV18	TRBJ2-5	ASSRAGTGETQY
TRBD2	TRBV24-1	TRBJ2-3	ATGAGAVDTQY
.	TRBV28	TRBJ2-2	ASRDSGTGELF
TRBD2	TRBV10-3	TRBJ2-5	AISETSGETQY
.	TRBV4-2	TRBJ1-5	ASSQVTRVLNQPQH
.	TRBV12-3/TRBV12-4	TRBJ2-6	ATEGGLLSLFNVLT
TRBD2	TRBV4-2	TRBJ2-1	ASSLGTSGGFYNEQF
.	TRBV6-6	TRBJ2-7	ASSNLYEQY
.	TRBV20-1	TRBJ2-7	SANQGGDEQY
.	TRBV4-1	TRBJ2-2	VSSLRITGELF
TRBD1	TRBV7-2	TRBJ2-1	ASSLEGQVWKNEQF